Sequencing of this TCR beta chain was carried out in a study of T cells after yellow fever vaccination. The V end was cut by 5 bases, the J end by 0 bases, with 9 bases between. The CDR3 covers 14 residues. Germline lookup yields CDR1 SGHTA and CDR2 FQGNSA. Via MiXCR, TCRdb re-called the 5' RACE reads, giving one row per CDR3 protein. Altogether about 220,000 distinct CDR3 sequences are present, approximately 3.3% being singletons, with the ten largest covering about 3.3%. The chain is built from TRBV7-2 and TRBJ2-3; D is ambiguous. Sequencing used CD4+ T cells sorted from PBMCs, obtained 10 days after the yellow fever booster vaccination. This TCR came from a man younger than 35 who received the YFV17D yellow fever vaccine. CDR3 sequence: CASSPNLSTDTQYF. As DNA, the CDR3 is TGTGCCAGCAGCCCCAACTTGAGCACAGATACGCAGTATTTT.